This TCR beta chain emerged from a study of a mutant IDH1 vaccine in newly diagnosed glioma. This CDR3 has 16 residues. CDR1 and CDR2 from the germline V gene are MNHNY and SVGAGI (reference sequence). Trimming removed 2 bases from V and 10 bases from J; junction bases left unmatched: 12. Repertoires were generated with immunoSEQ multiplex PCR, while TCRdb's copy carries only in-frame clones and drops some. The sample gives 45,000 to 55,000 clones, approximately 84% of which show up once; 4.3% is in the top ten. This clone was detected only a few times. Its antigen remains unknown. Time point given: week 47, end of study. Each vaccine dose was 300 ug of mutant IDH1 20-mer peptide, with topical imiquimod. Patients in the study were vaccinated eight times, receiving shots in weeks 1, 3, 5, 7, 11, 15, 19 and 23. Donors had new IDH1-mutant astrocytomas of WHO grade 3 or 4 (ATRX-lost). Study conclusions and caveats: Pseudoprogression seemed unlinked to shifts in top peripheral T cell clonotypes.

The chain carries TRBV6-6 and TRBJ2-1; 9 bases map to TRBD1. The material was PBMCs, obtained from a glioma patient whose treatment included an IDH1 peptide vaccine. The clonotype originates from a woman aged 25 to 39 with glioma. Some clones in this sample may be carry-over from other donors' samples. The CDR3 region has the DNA TGTGCCAGCAGTTACGGGGAGACAGGGGGTATCGAGGAGCAGTTCTTC. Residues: CASSYGETGGIEEQFF.